Presented here are 20 T cell receptor beta chains from one specimen sequenced in a study of T cells in Graves' hyperthyroidism and ophthalmopathy. Amplification targeted TCR beta CDR3 regions from RNA transcripts. The TCR CDR3 first-round RT-PCR relied on the HTBI primer set. TCRdb reanalysed the multiplex PCR reads using MiXCR and keeps one entry per CDR3 protein. The data show about 640,000 distinct CDR3 sequences, about 20% seen once. The material sequenced was blood. The source is a man aged 25 to 40 with Graves' ophthalmopathy.

As for this clonotype: One junction end does not reproduce the germline sequence, and a read error may be involved. The V and J genes are TRBV6-5 and TRBJ1-4, with D tentatively TRBD1 (5 bases). The CDR3 is 13 residues long. The germline CDR1 and CDR2 sequences are MNHEY and SVGAGI. CDR3 region: CAGSYSAGEKLFF. In DNA form, the CDR3 reads TGTGCCGGCAGTTACTCGGCAGGGGAAAAACTGTTTTTT.

As regards this clonotype: Being one base from a much bigger clone, this may be a read error. The V gene is TRBV28, the J gene TRBJ2-7; TRBD2 aligns across 10 bases. Trimming removed 3 bases from V and 7 bases from J; junction bases left unmatched: 9. In germline, CDR1 is MDHEN, CDR2 SYDVKM. The length of the CDR3 is 15 residues. The CDR3: CASSFLSGRRNEQYF. Here the CDR3 DNA reads TGTGCCAGCAGTTTCCTTAGCGGGAGGCGCAATGAGCAGTACTTC.

The chain combines TRBV7-9 with TRBJ1-4, with TRBD1 matching 9 bases. Germline loops: CDR1 SEHNR, CDR2 FQNEAQ (reference sequence). The CDR3 totals 16 residues. V shed 4 bases and J 7 bases; nucleotides not matched to a gene: 10. CDR3 sequence reads: CASSSSDRGYGEKLFF. Here the CDR3 DNA reads TGTGCCAGCAGCTCTTCCGACAGGGGGTATGGTGAAAAACTGTTTTTT.

The table lists this clonotype with many counts. This chain uses TRBV20-1 with TRBJ2-7; D is unclear. V lost 1 base, J lost 3 bases, and 13 bases lay in between. The CDR3 contains 14 residues. The germline CDR1 and CDR2 sequences are DFQATT and SNEGSKA (reference sequence). The CDR3 DNA reads TGCAGTGCTAGAGCCCTTTCAGAAGTCTACGAGCAGTACTTC. Translated: CSARALSEVYEQYF.

The chain joins TRBV29-1 to TRBJ1-2; D gene uncertain. The V end was cut by 4 bases, the J end by 3 bases, with 6 bases between. The length of the CDR3 is 11 residues. Germline-derived CDR1 and CDR2 are SQVTM and ANQGSEA. The CDR3 reads CSVGEYYGYTF. The CDR3 DNA follows: TGCAGCGTTGGAGAGTACTATGGCTACACCTTC. Looking up the rest from reference TRBV29-1 and TRBJ1-2 gives the full variable domain: SAVISQKPSRDICQRGTSLTIQCQVDSQVTMMFWYRQQPGQSLTLIATANQGSEATYESGFVIDKFPISRPNLTFSTLTVSNMSPEDSSIYLCSVGEYYGYTFGSGTRLTVV.

This clonotype has at least ten counts. This sequence joins TRBV20-1 and TRBJ2-5, with 7 bases lining up with TRBD2. The germline gives CDR1 DFQATT, CDR2 SNEGSKA (reference sequence). The CDR3 is 13 residues long. Trimming removed 1 base from V and 3 bases from J; junction bases left unmatched: 2. The CDR3 is CSARVLAEETQYF. DNA of the CDR3: TGCAGTGCTAGAGTTCTAGCGGAAGAGACCCAGTACTTC.

At least ten counts were recorded for this clonotype. The chain carries TRBV14 and TRBJ1-1; D unclear. The CDR3 extends over 13 amino acids. V was cut by 0 bases and J by 0 bases, with 2 bases left in between. Germline-derived CDR1 and CDR2 are SGHDN and FVKESK. CDR3 nucleotides: TGTGCCAGCAGCCAAGAGCTGAACACTGAAGCTTTCTTT. It yields the protein CASSQELNTEAFF.

The chain has TRBV4-3 and TRBJ2-7, with a possible D match to TRBD2 (5 bases). The last part of the DNA fits TRBJ2-1 better; the J call may be wrong. This CDR3 has 14 residues. CDR1 LGHNA and CDR2 YSLEER come from the germline V gene. In DNA, the CDR3 is TGCGCCAGCAGCCCCTTTGCCGGACTCTACGAGCAGTTCTTC. This codes for CASSPFAGLYEQFF.

This clonotype came up many times. This chain joins TRBV3-1 and TRBJ1-1; perhaps TRBD1 as D (5 bases). Germline lookup yields CDR1 LGHDT and CDR2 YNNKEL (reference sequence). The V end lost 3 bases, the J end lost 9 bases, and 14 bases lay between the germline ends. The CDR3 contains 13 residues. The CDR3 reads CASSQEGSSQAFF. The CDR3, as DNA: TGTGCCAGCAGCCAGGAGGGGAGTTCACAAGCTTTCTTT.

Many counts were recorded for this clonotype. The CDR3: CSASGLAGVSYEQYF. CDR3 nucleotides: TGCAGTGCTTCTGGACTAGCGGGAGTTTCCTACGAGCAGTACTTC. The V gene is TRBV20-1, the J gene TRBJ2-7; 13 nucleotides agree with TRBD2. V gave up 5 bases and J gave up 1 base; unmatched junction bases: 5. The germline gives CDR1 DFQATT, CDR2 SNEGSKA (reference sequence). This CDR3 has 15 amino acids.

This clonotype was seen a few times. The chain combines TRBV6-1 with TRBJ1-6; D unresolved. Germline V gene lookup returns CDR1 MNHNS and CDR2 SASEGT. This CDR3 has 17 residues. The ends were cut back, 2 bases at V and 10 bases at J, with 21 bases in the middle. Here the CDR3 DNA reads TGTGCCAGCAGTGAAAGTCCCAGTAGGCAAGTCTACTCACCCCTCCACTTT. It codes for CASSESPSRQVYSPLHF.

This clonotype was found a few times. V and J are TRBV24-1 and TRBJ2-3; D gene uncertain. Germline V gene data show CDR1 as KGHDR and CDR2 as SFDVKD. This CDR3 is 12 amino acids long. Trimming shortened V by 5 bases and J by 6 bases, and 8 bases separated the two germline ends. CDR3 in amino acids: CATSAGSDTQYF. DNA for the CDR3: TGTGCCACCAGTGCCGGAAGCGATACGCAGTATTTT.

A note on this clonotype: Since a much larger clone is just one base distant, this may be a read error. This sequence joins TRBV7-2 and TRBJ2-1; D is undetermined. This CDR3 region has 15 residues. Germline values: CDR1 SGHTA, CDR2 FQGNSA. Written as DNA, the CDR3 is TGTGCCGGCAGCCAAAACCCTCAGAACTACAATGAGCAGTTCTTC. Protein sequence: CAGSQNPQNYNEQFF.

This clonotype was detected a few times. The rearrangement uses TRBV20-1 and TRBJ2-1; 9 nucleotides align to TRBD2. The CDR3 is 15 amino acids. V shed 3 bases and J 5 bases; nucleotides not matched to a gene: 8. The V gene's germline CDR1 is DFQATT and CDR2 SNEGSKA (reference sequence). CDR3 residues: CSARQGSGGNNEQFF. The CDR3 DNA reads as TGCAGTGCTAGGCAAGGTAGCGGGGGAAACAATGAGCAGTTCTTC.

The chain is built from TRBV29-1 and TRBJ1-5; D not resolved. Germline values: CDR1 SQVTM, CDR2 ANQGSEA. Trimming cost V 6 bases and J 2 bases, with 14 bases left between them. The CDR3 length is 14 residues. The CDR3 DNA is TGCAGCGTCCAATCAGGAGAGGGCAATCAGCCCCAGCATTTT. Translation gives CSVQSGEGNQPQHF.

This clonotype was seen a handful of times. This sequence joins TRBV27 and TRBJ2-1; D gene uncertain. The CDR3 is 13 residues long. The V and J ends lost 0 bases and 7 bases respectively, with 7 bases between them. Germline V gene data show CDR1 as MNHEY and CDR2 as SMNVEV (reference sequence). CDR3 sequence reads: CASSLSWRNEQFF. CDR3 DNA sequence: TGTGCCAGCAGTTTATCGTGGCGAAATGAGCAGTTCTTC.

The chain carries TRBV6-2 or TRBV6-3 and TRBJ2-7; 10 bases line up with TRBD1. The junction had 8 bases not matched to a gene; V was cut back by 6 bases and J by 3 bases. The germline V gene encodes CDR1 MNHEY and CDR2 SVGEGT. The CDR3 runs 15 residues. CDR3 bases: TGTGCCAGCAGACCGGGACAGGGGATTGTCTACGAGCAGTACTTC. This gives the protein CASRPGQGIVYEQYF.

This clonotype was counted at least ten times. The CDR3 DNA sequence: TGTGCCATCGTAGACAGCTTGAACACTGAAGCTTTCTTT. Residues: CAIVDSLNTEAFF. The chain combines TRBV28 with TRBJ1-1; maybe TRBD1 (5 bases). The length of the CDR3 is 13 residues. Trimming removed 10 bases from V and 0 bases from J, with 12 bases in between. The germline gives CDR1 MDHEN, CDR2 SYDVKM. Full variable domain (rest looked up from reference TRBV28 and TRBJ1-1): DVKVTQSSRYLVKRTGEKVFLECVQDMDHENMFWYRQDPGLGLRLIYFSYDVKMKEKGDIPEGYSVSREKKERFSLILESASTNQTSMYLCAIVDSLNTEAFFGQGTRLTVV.

This clonotype was recorded once. V is TRBV30 and J is TRBJ2-5; D is perhaps TRBD1 or TRBD2 (5 bases each). The germline V and J ends were trimmed by 6 bases and 6 bases, with 17 bases remaining between them. Germline CDR1 reads GTSNPN; CDR2 reads SVGIG (reference sequence). This CDR3 comprises 13 residues. The DNA for the CDR3 is TGTGCCTGCCGGTGGGGGAAGGTAAAGACCCAGTACTTC. This gives the protein CACRWGKVKTQYF.

This clonotype has only a few counts. V usage is TRBV9 and J usage is TRBJ2-2; no definite D call. Trimming took off 0 bases at V and 7 bases at J, with 4 bases between the two ends. CDR3 length equals 12 residues. Germline V gives CDR1 SGDLS, CDR2 YYNGEE. The CDR3 here is CASSVEYGELFF. CDR3 coding DNA: TGTGCCAGCAGCGTAGAATACGGGGAGCTGTTTTTT.